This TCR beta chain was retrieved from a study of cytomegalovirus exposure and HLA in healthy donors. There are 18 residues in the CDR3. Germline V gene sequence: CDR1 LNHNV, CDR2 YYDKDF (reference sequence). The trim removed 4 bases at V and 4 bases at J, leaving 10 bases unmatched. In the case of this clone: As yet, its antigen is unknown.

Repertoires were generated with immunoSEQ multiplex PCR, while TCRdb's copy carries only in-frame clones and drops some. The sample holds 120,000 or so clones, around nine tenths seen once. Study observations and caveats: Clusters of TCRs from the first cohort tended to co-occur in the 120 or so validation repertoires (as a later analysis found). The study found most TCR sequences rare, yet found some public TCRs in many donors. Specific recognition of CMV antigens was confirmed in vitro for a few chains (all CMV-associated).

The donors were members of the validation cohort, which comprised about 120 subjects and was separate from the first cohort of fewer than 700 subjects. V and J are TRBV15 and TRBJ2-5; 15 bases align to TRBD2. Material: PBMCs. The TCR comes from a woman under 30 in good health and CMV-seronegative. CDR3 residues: CATSITRTSGRAPETQYF. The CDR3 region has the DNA TGTGCCACCAGCATAACTCGGACTAGCGGGAGGGCCCCAGAGACCCAGTACTTC.